The 17 T cell receptor beta chains below come from one sample, sequenced in a study of regulatory T cells in long-lasting Graves disease. With iRepertoire HTBI primers and Arm-PCR of CDR3 regions, TCR beta libraries were built. Each CDR3 protein is one row after TCRdb ran MiXCR on the multiplex PCR reads. The profile shows under 500,000 distinct CDR3 sequences, around 21% of them singletons. Specified time point: persistent/refractory GD, antithyroid drugs over 5 years with positive TRAb. Following extraction of RNA from PBMCs, that RNA was used to make the TCR library. Sequenced material: peripheral blood mononuclear cells (PBMCs), taken when the disease was refractory, from a patient treated with antithyroid drugs. All receptors derive from a female donor with Graves disease.

V is TRBV2 and J is TRBJ2-3, with TRBD2 identical over 11 bases. The ends lost 6 bases at V and 5 bases at J; junction bases unmatched: 7. There are 15 residues in the CDR3. In germline, CDR1 is SNHLY, CDR2 FYNNEI. The chain's CDR3 is CASRPGTSGRDTQYF. CDR3 sequence (DNA): TGTGCCAGCAGACCCGGGACTAGCGGTAGAGATACGCAGTATTTT.

The J gene is TRBJ2-2, the V gene TRBV7-3; D is perhaps TRBD2 (7 bases). This CDR3 has 16 residues. Germline V gives CDR1 SGHTA, CDR2 FQGTGA. Deletions cut 5 bases from V and 0 bases from J, with 13 bases between. The DNA for the CDR3 is TGTGCCAGCAGCATAGGCGGGGGCGCGAACACCGGGGAGCTGTTTTTT. Translated: CASSIGGGANTGELFF. The full variable domain, completed using reference TRBV7-3 and TRBJ2-2, is GAGVSQTPSNKVTEKGKYVELRCDPISGHTALYWYRQSLGQGPEFLIYFQGTGAADDSGLPNDRFFAVRPEGSVSTLKIQRTERGDSAVYLCASSIGGGANTGELFFGEGSRLTVL.

A word on this clonotype: Given the absence of the conserved phenylalanine or tryptophan at the CDR3 end, a read error is likely. Because the CDR3's place on the DNA is in doubt, the DNA is left out and the CDR3 is given as listed by TCRdb. The rearrangement joins TRBV11-2 to TRBJ2-7; TRBD1 was called by the table and not checked on the DNA. Per germline, CDR1 SGHAT and CDR2 FQNNGV. The CDR3 is 8 residues long, counting both termini. CDR3 sequence reads: CASSSTGR.

This clonotype was seen a few times. This chain connects TRBV30 to TRBJ2-7, with TRBD1 matching over 8 bases. The CDR3 length is 13 residues. V gave up 2 bases and J gave up 3 bases; unmatched junction bases: 3. From germline, CDR1 is GTSNPN and CDR2 SVGIG (reference sequence). The CDR3 here is CAWSPGQGYEQYF. CDR3 bases: TGTGCCTGGAGTCCCGGACAGGGCTACGAGCAGTACTTC.

This clonotype was seen many times. This chain joins TRBV11-2 and TRBJ2-5; 8 nucleotides align to TRBD2. Germline V gene sequence: CDR1 SGHAT, CDR2 FQNNGV. Germline trimming cut 0 bases from V and 6 bases from J; bases unmatched to any gene: 3. CDR3 length: 14 residues. CDR3 region: CASSLDSGGQTQYF. CDR3 DNA: TGTGCCAGCAGCTTAGATTCGGGGGGGCAGACCCAGTACTTC.

This clonotype has at least ten counts. V usage is TRBV28 and J usage is TRBJ2-5, with 9 bases matching TRBD1. The junction had 3 bases not matched to a gene; V was cut back by 2 bases and J by 5 bases. The CDR3 spans 14 residues. Germline CDR1 MDHEN, CDR2 SYDVKM. The CDR3 loop reads CASSLGTGLETQYF. The CDR3 nucleotides read TGTGCCAGCAGTTTAGGGACAGGGTTGGAGACCCAGTACTTC.

This clonotype was seen many times. The chain recombines TRBV28 with TRBJ2-4; D is possibly TRBD1 (5 bases). Per the germline V gene, CDR1 is MDHEN and CDR2 is SYDVKM. Trimming shortened V by 3 bases and J by 7 bases, and 13 bases separated the two germline ends. This CDR3 spans 14 amino acids. The CDR3 DNA sequence: TGTGCCAGCAGTTTGGTCCAGGGTGGGAACATTCAGTACTTC. Translation gives CASSLVQGGNIQYF.

This rearrangement joins TRBV7-3 to TRBJ2-7, with 8 nucleotides matching TRBD2. CDR1 is SGHTA, CDR2 FQGTGA, per germline. The CDR3 is made up of 13 amino acids. The V and J ends lost 1 base and 7 bases, in that order; junction bases with no gene match: 3. DNA of the CDR3: TGTGCCAGCAGCTTAATCGTAGCGGGAGAGCAGTACTTC. This encodes CASSLIVAGEQYF.

The chain has TRBV4-1 and TRBJ2-7; 9 bases align to TRBD2. V was pared by 3 bases and J by 3 bases, with 6 bases of the junction left unmatched. The CDR3 has 15 amino acids. Looked up from germline, CDR1 is MGHRA and CDR2 is YSYEKL. CDR3 protein: CASSQAAGGFYEQYF. The CDR3 nucleotides are TGCGCCAGCAGCCAGGCGGCGGGAGGGTTCTACGAGCAGTACTTC.

The sample holds a few counts of this clonotype. The CDR3 protein is CASSLVPSGPNTGELFF. CDR3 nucleotide sequence: TGCGCCAGCAGCTTGGTTCCTAGCGGGCCGAACACCGGGGAGCTGTTTTTT. This sequence joins TRBV5-1 and TRBJ2-2; 8 bases match TRBD2. Germline-derived CDR1 and CDR2 are SGHRS and YFSETQ. The length of the CDR3 is 17 residues. V trimming: 0 bases; J trimming: 0 bases; junction bases outside the gene matches: 4.

This clonotype was counted ten times or more. V gene TRBV6-4 combines with J gene TRBJ1-2; tentatively, D is TRBD1 (6 bases). The CDR3 runs to 14 residues. Deletions cut 7 bases from V and 5 bases from J, with 17 bases between. In germline, CDR1 is MRHNA, CDR2 SNTAGT. This CDR3 is CASKRTATTYGYTF. CDR3 bases: TGTGCCAGCAAACGGACAGCGACCACTTATGGCTACACCTTC.

J is TRBJ2-7 and V is TRBV3-1; TRBD2 agrees at 10 bases. V lost 4 bases, J lost 5 bases, and 20 bases stayed unmatched. Germline CDR1 reads LGHDT; CDR2 reads YNNKEL (reference sequence). CDR3 size: 19 residues. The CDR3 bases are TGTGCCAGCAGCCGAAAAACTAGCGGGATTTGGGGCTGGGGTGACGAGCAGTACTTC. This codes for CASSRKTSGIWGWGDEQYF.

This clonotype was found many times. This chain uses TRBV15 with TRBJ1-2; D call uncertain. The CDR3 covers 16 residues. The V end lost 0 bases, the J end lost 0 bases, and 11 bases lay between the germline ends. Germline V gene data show CDR1 as LNHNV and CDR2 as YYDKDF (reference sequence). CDR3 in DNA: TGTGCCACCAGCAGAGATCAGATGGGGACTAACTATGGCTACACCTTC. Translation gives CATSRDQMGTNYGYTF. Full variable domain (remainder filled in from reference TRBV15 and TRBJ1-2): DAMVIQNPRYQVTQFGKPVTLSCSQTLNHNVMYWYQQKSSQAPKLLFHYYDKDFNNEADTPDNFQSRRPNTSFCFLDIRSPGLGDTAMYLCATSRDQMGTNYGYTFGSGTRLTVV.

In this sample, this clonotype turned up many times. The chain joins TRBV19 to TRBJ1-2, with 9 bases that match TRBD1. CDR3 length equals 16 residues. V dropped 5 bases and J dropped 2; count of bases not matched to a gene: 9. Per the germline V gene, CDR1 is LNHDA and CDR2 is SQIVND (reference sequence). CDR3 in DNA: TGTGCCAGTAGTCCCCCCCCCGGACAGGGGAACTATGGCTACACCTTC. This gives the protein CASSPPPGQGNYGYTF.

This clonotype was seen a handful of times. The V call is TRBV14, the J call TRBJ2-7; D gene ambiguous. The CDR3 extends over 14 amino acids. Germline V gives CDR1 SGHDN, CDR2 FVKESK. V lost 0 bases, J lost 0 bases, and 6 bases lay in between. The CDR3, as DNA: TGTGCCAGCAGCCAAGATCATGCCTCCTACGAGCAGTACTTC. The encoded protein is CASSQDHASYEQYF.

This chain links TRBV6-2 or TRBV6-3 with TRBJ2-4; 9 bases fit TRBD1. The germline V gene encodes CDR1 MNHEY and CDR2 SVGEGT. J gave up 6 bases and V 9 bases, and 6 bases lay outside the gene matches. The CDR3 totals 13 residues. As DNA, the CDR3 is TGTGCCAGTAGACTGGGACAGGGAAACATTCAGTACTTC. Translation: CASRLGQGNIQYF.

This clonotype occurred once. This CDR3 is missing its conserved last phenylalanine or tryptophan, likely due to a read error. The V gene is TRBV4-1, the J gene TRBJ2-7; D may correspond to TRBD1 or TRBD2 (5 bases each). Per the germline V gene, CDR1 is MGHRA and CDR2 is YSYEKL. The CDR3 extends over 17 amino acids. V lost 0 bases and J lost 4, with 19 bases in between. The chain's CDR3 is CASSQDFRAGRSYEQYS. The CDR3 coding sequence is TGCGCCAGCAGCCAAGATTTTCGGGCAGGGAGAAGTTACGAGCAGTACTCC.